This TCR beta chain is drawn from a study of shared clonotypes between healthy human individuals. On this clone: No antigen is known for it.

Libraries were prepared by immunoSEQ multiplex PCR; TCRdb keeps only in-frame clonotypes and omits some of them. The table shows hundreds of thousands of clones, with roughly 98% occurring only once. CD45RO-negative, CCR7-positively selected cells formed the naive CD8 fraction, excluding terminally differentiated effector memory CD45RA+ cells. Study results and limitations: Four donors held approximately 4.6% of naive CD4 clonotypes in common.

The CDR3 has 13 residues. V gave up 6 bases and J gave up 6 bases, with 14 bases separating them. Germline V gene sequence: CDR1 SQVTM, CDR2 ANQGSEA. The sequence was collected from a man under 40 in good health. The specimen sequenced was naive CD8+ T cells sorted from blood. The rearrangement joins TRBV29-1 to TRBJ2-2; weak D call: TRBD1 (6 bases). The CDR3 DNA reads TGCAGCGTACTTAACAGGGTCCCCGGGGAGCTGTTTTTT. Translating it yields CSVLNRVPGELFF.